The text below deals with one TCR beta chain. Its antigen is unknown. This record belongs to a study of PD-1 blockade in classical Hodgkin lymphoma. Study-wide findings and caveats: By C4D1 there was a significant rise in CD4+ TCR diversity but not in CD8+ TCR diversity.

No patient escaped relapse after autologous stem cell transplantation, and brentuximab vedotin exposure varied. This CDR3 spans 15 amino acids. CDR1 and CDR2 (germline): MNHEY, SVGAGI. The junction had 12 bases not matched to a gene; V was cut back by 6 bases and J by 8 bases. Profiled with immunoSEQ multiplex PCR; TCRdb holds only in-frame clones, not every one. The sample lists around 19,000 clones; under 85% were seen once. The TCR sequence derives from a human donor with classical Hodgkin lymphoma. The V gene is TRBV6-5, the J gene TRBJ2-1, with 8 bases identical to TRBD2. Here the sequenced sample was peripheral blood mononuclear cells (PBMCs), taken at baseline. The CDR3, as DNA: TGTGCCAGCAGCCAAACCGGGGGGGCGGGGGATGAGCAGTTCTTC. This encodes CASSQTGGAGDEQFF.